This T cell receptor (beta chain) was sequenced in a study of shared T cell receptors in the human thymus. Generated by immunoSEQ multiplex PCR, the TCRdb table keeps only in-frame clones and is missing some. The sample yields hundreds of thousands of clones, about 89% seen once. The trim removed 3 bases at V and 3 bases at J, leaving 7 bases unmatched. The CDR3 contains 16 residues. Germline CDR1 is PRHDT and CDR2 is FYEKMQ (reference sequence). This same sample was also taken into another study, of human thymus T cells. That paper states: The thymus was resected at corrective cardiac surgery. An apparent bias in V and J gene usage was seen in thymic and blood repertoires. Related work showed strongly overlapping thymic repertoires across unrelated individuals.

The clonotype originates from a boy under two years old with a congenital heart defect. The specimen sequenced was thymocytes. The chain employs TRBV13 and TRBJ2-1; TRBD1 agrees at 8 bases. The CDR3 region is CASSFHDRGYYNEQFF. The DNA for the CDR3 is TGTGCCAGCAGCTTCCATGACAGGGGATACTACAATGAGCAGTTCTTC.